The 24 T cell receptor beta chains below were found in one sample sequenced in a study of T cells in Graves' hyperthyroidism and ophthalmopathy. RNA transcripts served as the template for amplifying TCR beta CDR3 regions. A first-round RT-PCR of the TCR CDR3 used the HTBI primer set. TCRdb itself ran the multiplex PCR reads through MiXCR, one entry per CDR3 protein. Of approximately 600,000 distinct CDR3 sequences detected, about 20% appear once; the ten largest clones hold 30% to 40%. Sequencing was done on a sample of blood. The receptors come from a man younger than 45 with Graves' ophthalmopathy.

This clonotype was seen a few times. V and J are TRBV18 and TRBJ2-7; D unclear. This CDR3 contains 14 residues. Trimming cost V 6 bases and J 0 bases, with 12 bases left between them. CDR1 KGHSH and CDR2 LQKENI come from the germline V gene. CDR3 sequence reads: CASSADINSYEQYF. CDR3 DNA sequence: TGTGCCAGCTCGGCCGACATCAACTCCTACGAGCAGTACTTC.

The chain employs TRBV6-2 or TRBV6-3 and TRBJ2-7; possible D gene TRBD2, 6 bases. The germline V gene has CDR1 MNHEY and CDR2 SVGEGT. V was shortened by 10 bases and J by 0 bases, with 19 bases between the two germline ends. This CDR3 spans 15 amino acids. As DNA, the CDR3 is TGTGCCAACAATGCCGGGACTGGGGGCTCCTACGAGCAGTACTTC. This gives the protein CANNAGTGGSYEQYF.

There are many counts of this clonotype. This rearrangement joins TRBV7-2 to TRBJ2-5, with D maybe TRBD2 (6 bases). The V gene's germline CDR1 is SGHTA and CDR2 FQGNSA. CDR3 length: 14 residues. V lost 2 bases, J lost 5 bases, and 12 bases lay in between. CDR3 loop: CASSLSGVFETQYF. The CDR3 nucleotides read TGTGCCAGCAGCTTATCGGGAGTATTTGAGACCCAGTACTTC.

The rearrangement joins TRBV20-1 to TRBJ2-5; 7 bases line up with TRBD2. With V trimmed by 3 bases and J by 7 bases, 8 bases remained unmatched. The CDR3 totals 13 residues. The germline V gene has CDR1 DFQATT and CDR2 SNEGSKA (reference sequence). CDR3 sequence reads: CSASGGRAGTQYF. The CDR3 DNA is TGCAGTGCTAGTGGCGGGAGAGCAGGGACCCAGTACTTC.

The table lists this clonotype with a few counts. The chain links TRBV11-2 to TRBJ2-5, with 8 positions matching TRBD1. Looked up from germline, CDR1 is SGHAT and CDR2 is FQNNGV. The CDR3 is 14 residues long. V shed 5 bases, J shed 5 bases, and the junction held 7 bases outside the gene matches. The CDR3 sequence: CASSPQGAWETQYF. Here the CDR3 DNA reads TGTGCCAGCAGCCCTCAGGGGGCTTGGGAGACCCAGTACTTC.

The table lists this clonotype with a few counts. The genes are TRBV7-8 and TRBJ1-6, with D possibly being TRBD1 (5 bases). Trimming took 2 bases from V and 0 from J, leaving 14 bases between them. The CDR3 covers 18 residues. Germline CDR1 reads SGHVS; CDR2 reads FQNEAQ. The CDR3 DNA follows: TGTGCCAGCAGCTTAAAGGGCAGACAGAGCTCCTATAATTCACCCCTCCACTTT. This gives the protein CASSLKGRQSSYNSPLHF.

This chain links TRBV12-3 or TRBV12-4 with TRBJ1-1; D remains unclear. Trimming stripped 3 bases from V and 5 bases from J, with 7 bases between. This CDR3 contains 12 residues. The CDR3 sequence: CASSFGRTEAFF. Here the CDR3 DNA reads TGTGCCAGCAGTTTCGGGAGGACTGAAGCTTTCTTT.

CDR3 nucleotides: TGCGCCGAAACCGTCCCCGGACAGGGGGCGCGGTCTGGGGCCAACGTCCTGACTTTC. Its protein is CAETVPGQGARSGANVLTF. The rearrangement uses TRBV5-1 and TRBJ2-6; 11 positions agree with TRBD1. The CDR3 consists of 19 residues. The V gene's germline CDR1 is SGHRS and CDR2 YFSETQ. Trimming at V came to 10 bases and at J to 1 base, leaving 16 bases not matched to a gene.

This clonotype was seen ten or more times. The rearrangement joins TRBV11-2 to TRBJ1-1; D gene ambiguous. V lost 1 base and J 1 base, leaving 7 bases between the germline ends. The CDR3 is 14 residues long. The germline gives CDR1 SGHAT, CDR2 FQNNGV. This chain's CDR3 is CASSLARTNTEAFF. The CDR3 DNA sequence: TGTGCCAGCAGCTTAGCTCGGACGAACACTGAAGCTTTCTTT.

This clonotype was counted ten times or more. The chain couples TRBV28 to TRBJ1-2; no reliable D call. V was trimmed by 4 bases and J by 4 bases, leaving 10 bases between them. In germline, CDR1 is MDHEN, CDR2 SYDVKM. The CDR3 covers 13 residues. The CDR3 bases are TGTGCCAGCAGTTCCTCCGCCTCCTATGGCTACACCTTC. This codes for CASSSSASYGYTF.

This clonotype was observed many times. The chain has TRBV20-1 and TRBJ1-1; D unclear. V gave up 6 bases and J gave up 1 base, with 6 bases separating them. Germline CDR1 reads DFQATT; CDR2 reads SNEGSKA (reference sequence). This CDR3 has 11 residues. CDR3 coding DNA: TGCAGTGCCACAGCGAACACTGAAGCTTTCTTT. This codes for CSATANTEAFF.

This clonotype has a handful of counts. The V and J genes are TRBV12-3 or TRBV12-4 and TRBJ2-2; 9 bases fit TRBD2. The CDR3 consists of 15 residues. With 2 bases clipped from V and 9 bases from J, the junction kept 7 bases outside the gene matches. In nucleotides, the CDR3 is TGTGCCAGCAGTTTAAGGGGCGGGAGGGCCCGGGAGCTGTTTTTT. Amino acids: CASSLRGGRARELFF.

This clonotype was recorded many times. This rearrangement joins TRBV7-9 to TRBJ2-3; D is unresolved. The V gene lost 0 bases and the J gene lost 5 bases, with 12 bases spanning the gap. Germline V CDR1 and CDR2: SEHNR, FQNEAQ (reference sequence). There are 15 residues in the CDR3. For the CDR3, the DNA is TGTGCCAGCAGCTTAGCGGGATCATCCGGAGATACGCAGTATTTT. This codes for CASSLAGSSGDTQYF.

This clonotype was counted between two and nine times. V and J are TRBV28 and TRBJ2-6, with 7 bases that match TRBD1. The ends lost 8 bases at V and 2 bases at J; junction bases unmatched: 6. The CDR3 is 15 residues long. Germline V CDR1 and CDR2: MDHEN, SYDVKM. The CDR3 loop reads CASGYTGAGANVLTF. CDR3 nucleotide sequence: TGTGCCAGCGGGTATACAGGGGCTGGGGCCAACGTCCTGACTTTC.

The CDR3 DNA is TGTGCCAGCACCCTACGGCGGGAGGGGTGGGATACGCAGTATTTT. Translation: CASTLRREGWDTQYF. This chain joins TRBV6-1 and TRBJ2-3, with 9 nucleotides matching TRBD2. J lost 6 bases, V lost 7 bases, and 11 bases had no gene match. CDR3 size: 15 residues. Germline V gene lookup returns CDR1 MNHNS and CDR2 SASEGT.

This clonotype was recorded a few times. The chain has TRBV15 and TRBJ1-5; TRBD1 matches 7 bases. The CDR3 sequence is 16 residues long. Trimming cost V 5 bases and J 2 bases; bases outside gene matches: 9. Germline CDR1 is LNHNV and CDR2 is YYDKDF (reference sequence). CDR3 residues: CATSPYRQGGNQPQHF. CDR3 bases: TGTGCCACCAGCCCCTACCGACAGGGTGGCAATCAGCCCCAGCATTTT. Variable domain in full (rest from reference TRBV15 and TRBJ1-5): DAMVIQNPRYQVTQFGKPVTLSCSQTLNHNVMYWYQQKSSQAPKLLFHYYDKDFNNEADTPDNFQSRRPNTSFCFLDIRSPGLGDTAMYLCATSPYRQGGNQPQHFGDGTRLSIL.

The chain links TRBV9 to TRBJ2-3, with TRBD2 as a possible D gene (5 bases). Trimming pared 4 bases from V and 0 bases from J, leaving 18 bases between. In germline, CDR1 is SGDLS, CDR2 YYNGEE. CDR3 length equals 17 residues. CDR3 sequence (DNA): TGTGCCAGCAGCTTTAACTTGGGGAGCGGAAGCACAGATACGCAGTATTTT. Protein product: CASSFNLGSGSTDTQYF.

This clonotype was observed once. The chain joins TRBV20-1 to TRBJ2-4, with D possibly being TRBD2 (6 bases). The V gene's germline CDR1 is DFQATT and CDR2 SNEGSKA (reference sequence). V dropped 3 bases and J dropped 8 bases, with 17 bases sitting between them. There are 14 residues in the CDR3. CDR3 loop: CSASVVSSGDIQYF. The CDR3 nucleotides are TGCAGTGCTAGCGTCGTGAGTTCGGGAGACATTCAGTACTTC.

The chain joins TRBV29-1 to TRBJ2-1; D unresolved. CDR3 size: 11 residues. Trimming pared 6 bases from V and 7 bases from J, leaving 10 bases between. CDR1 and CDR2 from the germline V gene are SQVTM and ANQGSEA. CDR3 DNA sequence: TGCAGCGTCGCCCCCATAAATGAGCAGTTCTTC. Translating it yields CSVAPINEQFF.

This clonotype was detected ten times or more. The V gene is TRBV28, the J gene TRBJ1-5; 7 nucleotides agree with TRBD1. The CDR3 has 17 residues. Germline V lookup: CDR1 MDHEN, CDR2 SYDVKM. V was pared by 5 bases and J by 0 bases, with 10 bases of the junction left unmatched. The CDR3 DNA reads as TGTGCCAGCAGTCCGGTGGGCAGGGGGTATAGCAATCAGCCCCAGCATTTT. This sequence encodes CASSPVGRGYSNQPQHF.

The chain uses TRBV6-5 and TRBJ2-5; TRBD2 agrees at 12 bases. The J segment lost 1 base and the V segment lost 3 bases, leaving 9 bases of the junction unmatched. Germline-derived CDR1 and CDR2 are MNHEY and SVGAGI. This CDR3 has 18 residues. This CDR3 reads CASSYRLAGVGGQETQYF. CDR3 nucleotides: TGTGCCAGCAGTTATCGACTAGCGGGAGTAGGGGGCCAAGAGACCCAGTACTTC.

The genes are TRBV6-1 and TRBJ2-1; 8 bases are a match to TRBD1. Germline-derived CDR1 and CDR2 are MNHNS and SASEGT. Trimming cost V 6 bases and J 5 bases; bases outside gene matches: 9. CDR3 length: 15 residues. CDR3 in DNA: TGTGCCAGCAGCCGCCCCGGGACAGGCCACAATGAGCAGTTCTTC. Translation: CASSRPGTGHNEQFF.

The V call is TRBV7-9, the J call TRBJ2-2; maybe TRBD1 (6 bases). V lost 5 bases and J lost 4, with 14 bases in between. This CDR3 has 15 amino acids. The V gene's germline CDR1 is SEHNR and CDR2 FQNEAQ (reference sequence). The CDR3 protein is CASSNQGRGTGELFF. The CDR3 bases are TGTGCCAGCAGCAATCAGGGGCGAGGCACCGGGGAGCTGTTTTTT. The full variable domain, its missing parts supplied by reference TRBV7-9 and TRBJ2-2, is DTGVSQNPRHKITKRGQNVTFRCDPISEHNRLYWYRQTLGQGPEFLTYFQNEAQLEKSRLLSDRFSAERPKGSFSTLEIQRTEQGDSAMYLCASSNQGRGTGELFFGEGSRLTVL.

The table lists this clonotype with many counts. The V gene is TRBV5-1, the J gene TRBJ2-7, with D maybe TRBD2 (5 bases). CDR3 length equals 14 residues. V lost 0 bases and J 5 bases, leaving 12 bases between the germline ends. Per germline, CDR1 SGHRS and CDR2 YFSETQ. CDR3 residues: CASSLEQRVHEQYF. The CDR3 DNA follows: TGCGCCAGCAGCTTGGAACAGAGGGTTCACGAGCAGTACTTC.